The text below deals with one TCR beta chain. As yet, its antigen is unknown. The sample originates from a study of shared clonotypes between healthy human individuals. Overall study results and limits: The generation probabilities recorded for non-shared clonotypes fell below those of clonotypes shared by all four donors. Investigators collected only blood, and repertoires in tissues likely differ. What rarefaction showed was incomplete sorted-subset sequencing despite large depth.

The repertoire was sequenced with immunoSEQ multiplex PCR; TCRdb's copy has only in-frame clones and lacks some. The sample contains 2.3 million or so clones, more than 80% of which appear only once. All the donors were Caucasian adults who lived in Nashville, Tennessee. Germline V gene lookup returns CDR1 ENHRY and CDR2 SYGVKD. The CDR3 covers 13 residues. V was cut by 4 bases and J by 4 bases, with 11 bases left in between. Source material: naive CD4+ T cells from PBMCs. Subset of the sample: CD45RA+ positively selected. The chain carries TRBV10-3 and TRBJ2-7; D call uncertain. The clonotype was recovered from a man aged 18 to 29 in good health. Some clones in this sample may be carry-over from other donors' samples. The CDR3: CAISGVSGYEQYF. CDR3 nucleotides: TGTGCCATCAGTGGGGTTTCGGGTTACGAGCAGTACTTC.